Listed below are T cell receptor beta chains from one sample, sequenced in a study of identical twins. MiXCR, run by TCRdb on the 5' RACE reads, gives a single entry per CDR3 protein. The sample lists 350,000 to 500,000 distinct CDR3 sequences; under 20% were seen once. Source material: naive T cells sorted from blood. Receptor source: a man aged 50-60 years in good health. CDR3s include the opening cysteine and the closing phenylalanine or tryptophan. A D gene is named only where the DNA matches it firmly. Rows give clone size only sometimes, using once, few, many, or a class for an expanded clone.

>-|TRBV5-1|-|TRBJ1-1
CASSTQGPRGTEAFF
TGCGCCAGCAGCACTCAAGGTCCACGGGGGACTGAAGCTTTCTTT
>-|TRBV20-1|-|TRBJ2-7
CSAERGSGIYEQYF
TGCAGTGCGGAGAGGGGGTCGGGGATCTACGAGCAGTACTTC
>few|TRBV6-5|-|TRBJ2-3
CASSYAGAFSTDTQYF
TGTGCCAGCAGTTACGCGGGGGCCTTTAGCACAGATACGCAGTATTTT
>-|TRBV11-1|TRBD1|TRBJ2-7
CASSRGQGAVYEQYF
TGTGCCAGCAGCCGGGGACAGGGGGCGGTCTACGAGCAGTACTTC
>-|TRBV6-1|-|TRBJ2-3
CASSGRVLPGTSTDTQYF
TGTGCCAGCAGTGGCCGGGTTTTACCTGGTACTAGCACAGATACGCAGTATTTT
>-|TRBV7-2|TRBD1|TRBJ2-7
CASSIQTGGNEQYF
TGTGCCAGCAGCATCCAGACAGGGGGCAACGAGCAGTACTTC
>-|TRBV6-1|TRBD1|TRBJ2-7
CASRLTGMDRGRVYEQYF
TGTGCCAGCAGACTAACAGGAATGGACAGGGGAAGGGTCTACGAGCAGTACTTC
>many|TRBV6-2/TRBV6-3|TRBD2|TRBJ2-2
CASRQLAGTGELFF
TGTGCCAGCAGGCAGCTAGCGGGGACCGGGGAGCTGTTTTTT
>many|TRBV28|-|TRBJ1-2
CASSLYGSGNYGYTF
TGTGCCAGCAGTTTATATGGGTCGGGGAACTATGGCTACACCTTC
>-|TRBV7-2|-|TRBJ2-7
CASSYMDRTYEQYF
TGTGCCAGCAGCTACATGGACAGAACCTACGAGCAGTACTTC
>few|TRBV27|-|TRBJ1-1
CASSLRGVANTEAFF
TGTGCCAGCAGTTTACGAGGGGTGGCGAACACTGAAGCTTTCTTT
>few|TRBV19|-|TRBJ1-5
CASSIGGQPQHF
TGTGCCAGTAGTATAGGGGGTCAGCCCCAGCATTTT
>once|TRBV10-3|-|TRBJ2-3
CAISESKSDTQYF
TGTGCCATCAGTGAGTCAAAGTCAGATACGCAGTATTTT
>many|TRBV9|-|TRBJ1-1
CASSENRERAQLRAFF
TGTGCCAGCAGCGAGAATCGGGAAAGGGCTCAGCTACGGGCTTTCTTT
>few|TRBV7-9|TRBD2|TRBJ2-1
CASSSAGTSVQGEQFF
TGTGCCAGCAGTTCCGCCGGGACTAGCGTTCAGGGAGAGCAGTTCTTC
>many|TRBV5-1|-|TRBJ1-5
CASSPTAVDQPQHF
TGCGCCAGCAGCCCAACAGCGGTCGATCAGCCCCAGCATTTT
>-|TRBV5-1|-|TRBJ2-3
CASSLEGGPSTDTQYF
TGCGCCAGCAGCTTGGAAGGGGGGCCAAGCACAGATACGCAGTATTTT
>few|TRBV7-8|TRBD2|TRBJ2-1
CASSLAELAGAPYNEQFF
TGTGCCAGCAGCTTAGCGGAACTAGCGGGAGCCCCATACAATGAGCAGTTCTTC
>few|TRBV7-2|TRBD1|TRBJ2-7
CASSLAVGTAYEQYF
TGTGCCAGCAGCTTAGCGGTGGGGACAGCTTACGAGCAGTACTTC
>many|TRBV7-2|-|TRBJ2-3
CASSLSQRSDTQYF
TGTGCCAGCAGCTTGTCCCAAAGATCGGATACGCAGTATTTT
>many|TRBV7-9|-|TRBJ2-5
CASSPGDFQETQYF
TGTGCCAGCAGCCCGGGCGACTTCCAAGAGACCCAGTACTTC
>few|TRBV5-1|-|TRBJ1-2
CASRQGYESGYTF
TGCGCCAGCAGACAGGGATACGAGAGTGGCTACACCTTC